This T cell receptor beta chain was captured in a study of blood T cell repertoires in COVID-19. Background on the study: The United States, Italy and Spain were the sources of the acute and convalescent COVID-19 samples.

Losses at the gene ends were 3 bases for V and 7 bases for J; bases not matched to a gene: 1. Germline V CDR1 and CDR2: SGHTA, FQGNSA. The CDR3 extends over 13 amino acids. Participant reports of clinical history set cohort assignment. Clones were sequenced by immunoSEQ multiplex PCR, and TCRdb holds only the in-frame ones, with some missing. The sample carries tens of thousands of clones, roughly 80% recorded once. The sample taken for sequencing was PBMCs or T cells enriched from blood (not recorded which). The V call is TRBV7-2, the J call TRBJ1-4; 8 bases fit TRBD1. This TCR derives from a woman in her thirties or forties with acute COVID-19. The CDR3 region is CASSFDRGEKLFF. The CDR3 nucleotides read TGTGCCAGCAGCTTTGACAGGGGTGAAAAACTGTTTTTT.